These 28 T cell receptor beta chains originate from one sample sequenced in a study of blood T cells in healthy people across ages. It was with a sample-barcoded 5' primer and a J-beta primer mix that a second PCR of roughly 7 to 12 cycles was run. TCRdb reprocessed the 5' RACE reads via MiXCR and lists one record per CDR3 protein. Here the sample spans fewer than 1 million distinct CDR3 sequences, 40% to 50% being singletons. Sequencing was carried out using blood. The receptors were sampled from a man aged 60 to 69 in good health.

This chain joins TRBV6-6 and TRBJ2-3; TRBD2 is a possible D gene (5 bases). CDR3 size: 15 residues. Per germline, CDR1 MNHNY and CDR2 SVGAGI (reference sequence). With 9 bases removed from V and 2 bases from J, the gap between germline ends came to 18 bases. CDR3 sequence reads: CASSDPKRATDTQYF. DNA of the CDR3: TGTGCCAGTAGCGATCCTAAAAGGGCCACAGATACGCAGTATTTT.

This clonotype occurred a few times. The chain combines TRBV5-1 with TRBJ2-5; tentatively, D is TRBD1 (6 bases). CDR1 is SGHRS, CDR2 YFSETQ, per germline. This CDR3 is 16 amino acids long. The V and J ends lost 3 bases and 7 bases respectively, with 22 bases between them. CDR3 sequence: CASSSHKSNREGTQYF. CDR3 bases: TGCGCCAGCAGCTCCCATAAATCAAACAGGGAAGGGACCCAGTACTTC.

This clonotype was recorded many times. The chain is built from TRBV7-2 and TRBJ2-1; D may correspond to TRBD1 or TRBD2 (5 bases each). Germline CDR1 and CDR2: SGHTA and FQGNSA. This CDR3 comprises 13 residues. V gave up 4 bases and J gave up 9 bases, with 13 bases separating them. The CDR3 bases are TGTGCCAGCAGCTCTAGGGATGGGGGTGAGCAGTTCTTC. Protein product: CASSSRDGGEQFF. The entire variable domain, with the rest obtained from reference TRBV7-2 and TRBJ2-1, is as follows: GAGVSQSPSNKVTEKGKDVELRCDPISGHTALYWYRQSLGQGLEFLIYFQGNSAPDKSGLPSDRFSAERTGGSVSTLTIQRTQQEDSAVYLCASSSRDGGEQFFGPGTRLTVL.

The sample holds a few counts of this clonotype. The chain has TRBV28 and TRBJ2-1; D is possibly TRBD2 (6 bases). The CDR3 loop spans 14 amino acids. Trimming removed 6 bases at V and 2 bases at J, with 11 bases between. The germline gives CDR1 MDHEN, CDR2 SYDVKM. The CDR3 DNA reads as TGTGCCAGCAGACACGGGGGAACCTACAATGAGCAGTTCTTC. It specifies CASRHGGTYNEQFF.

The chain links TRBV6-5 to TRBJ2-6; 9 bases are a match to TRBD1. This CDR3 region has 16 residues. Per the germline V gene, CDR1 is MNHEY and CDR2 is SVGAGI. V shed 6 bases, J shed 0 bases, and the junction held 3 bases outside the gene matches. CDR3 sequence reads: CASRGQGRSGANVLTF. The DNA of the CDR3 is TGTGCCAGCAGAGGACAGGGGCGCTCTGGGGCCAACGTCCTGACTTTC.

This clonotype was observed a few times. The rearrangement joins TRBV4-1 to TRBJ2-3; 7 bases agree with TRBD2. CDR3 size: 15 residues. V was clipped by 2 bases and J by 3 bases; unmatched bases: 5. Germline V gene data show CDR1 as MGHRA and CDR2 as YSYEKL. Written as DNA, the CDR3 is TGCGCCAGCAGCCAACGGGGGGACGGAACAGATACGCAGTATTTT. It specifies CASSQRGDGTDTQYF.

The rearrangement joins TRBV6-2 or TRBV6-3 to TRBJ2-1, with a possible D match to TRBD2 (6 bases). With 0 bases removed from V and 12 bases from J, the gap between germline ends came to 18 bases. Looked up from germline, CDR1 is MNHEY and CDR2 is SVGEGT. The CDR3 is 15 amino acids. CDR3 in DNA: TGTGCCAGCAGTTACTCGTCGGCAGGGACGCGGGGGCAGTTCTTC. It is translated as CASSYSSAGTRGQFF.

This clonotype was counted a single time. The rearrangement joins TRBV6-2 or TRBV6-3 to TRBJ2-7, with D maybe TRBD2 (6 bases). CDR3 length: 14 residues. The V gene's germline CDR1 is MNHEY and CDR2 SVGEGT. V shed 6 bases and J shed 6 bases, with 18 bases lying between them. CDR3 DNA sequence: TGTGCCAGCAGCGCGGGGCCAGTAGGCCGCGAGCAGTACTTC. Protein sequence: CASSAGPVGREQYF.

The CDR3 reads CASSYTPQGVILYEQYF. CDR3 nucleotides: TGTGCCAGCAGTTACACCCCACAGGGGGTAATCCTCTACGAGCAGTACTTC. The rearrangement uses TRBV6-6 and TRBJ2-7; 8 nucleotides match TRBD1. Germline V gives CDR1 MNHNY, CDR2 SVGAGI (reference sequence). The CDR3 loop spans 17 amino acids. V shed 2 bases and J 3 bases; nucleotides not matched to a gene: 12.

The rearrangement joins TRBV6-2 or TRBV6-3 to TRBJ1-2; D uncertain. The CDR3 consists of 13 residues. Between the trimmed V and J ends, which lost 5 bases and 5 bases, there was a span of 12 bases. Germline assignment: CDR1 MNHEY and CDR2 SVGEGT. This CDR3 is CASSDERDYGYTF. For the CDR3, the DNA is TGTGCCAGCAGTGACGAGAGGGATTATGGCTACACCTTC.

The chain uses TRBV6-5 and TRBJ2-4; D is unclear. CDR3 length: 15 residues. Germline V gene lookup returns CDR1 MNHEY and CDR2 SVGAGI. Trimming removed 5 bases at V and 13 bases at J, with 24 bases between. The CDR3 loop reads CASSAQVSSYNEQYF. The CDR3 region has the DNA TGTGCCAGCAGTGCCCAGGTTAGCTCCTACAATGAGCAGTACTTC.

V and J are TRBV14 and TRBJ2-2; D possibly corresponds to TRBD1 (5 bases). CDR3 length: 17 amino acids. V was cut by 0 bases and J by 0 bases, with 11 bases left in between. Per the germline V gene, CDR1 is SGHDN and CDR2 is FVKESK. DNA for the CDR3: TGTGCCAGCAGCCAAGAAGTAGACAGCGCGAACACCGGGGAGCTGTTTTTT. Protein: CASSQEVDSANTGELFF.

The V call is TRBV6-2 or TRBV6-3, the J call TRBJ2-7; 11 bases are shared with TRBD2. This CDR3 is built from 14 residues. Germline V lookup: CDR1 MNHEY, CDR2 SVGEGT. V gave up 7 bases and J gave up 6 bases; unmatched junction bases: 8. CDR3 loop: CASIGLAGGPEQYF. CDR3 nucleotide sequence: TGTGCCAGCATCGGGCTAGCGGGAGGCCCCGAGCAGTACTTC.

CDR3 bases: TGTGCCAGCAGTCAACGGCGGGGGGGGACAGATACGCAGTATTTT. It specifies CASSQRRGGTDTQYF. The chain joins TRBV7-2 to TRBJ2-3, with 9 bases aligning to TRBD2. From germline, CDR1 is SGHTA and CDR2 FQGNSA. CDR3 size: 15 residues. J gave up 3 bases and V 6 bases, and 7 bases lay outside the gene matches.

The V call is TRBV29-1, the J call TRBJ2-3; D possibly corresponds to TRBD2 (6 bases). Germline V lookup: CDR1 SQVTM, CDR2 ANQGSEA. Trimming left V 4 bases short and J 4 bases short, with 15 bases between. The length of the CDR3 is 14 residues. CDR3 DNA sequence: TGCAGCGTTGTCTTACCCAGGGAGGCAGATACGCAGTATTTT. This gives the protein CSVVLPREADTQYF.

In this sample, this clonotype turned up a few times. The chain links TRBV6-6 to TRBJ2-3; perhaps TRBD1 as D (6 bases). Germline lookup yields CDR1 MNHNY and CDR2 SVGAGI (reference sequence). The CDR3 is 15 amino acids. Trimming stripped 2 bases from V and 5 bases from J, with 14 bases between. CDR3 nucleotide sequence: TGTGCCAGCAGTTACGCTTCTATAGGGGGAGATACGCAGTATTTT. This translates into CASSYASIGGDTQYF.

This clonotype was counted between two and nine times. The chain couples TRBV20-1 to TRBJ2-7, with 7 nucleotides matching TRBD1. CDR1 and CDR2 (germline): DFQATT, SNEGSKA (reference sequence). The ends lost 0 bases at V and 3 bases at J; junction bases unmatched: 5. The CDR3 spans 14 residues. This chain's CDR3 is CSAREPTGIYEQYF. The CDR3 region has the DNA TGCAGTGCTAGAGAACCGACAGGGATCTACGAGCAGTACTTC.

The chain uses TRBV9 and TRBJ2-7; no firm D call. Trimming shortened V by 0 bases and J by 0 bases, and 7 bases separated the two germline ends. The CDR3 consists of 14 residues. Germline V CDR1 and CDR2: SGDLS, YYNGEE. The CDR3 sequence: CASSVGPDSYEQYF. The CDR3 DNA reads as TGTGCCAGCAGCGTAGGCCCAGACTCCTACGAGCAGTACTTC.

This clonotype was counted a few times. V is TRBV20-1 and J is TRBJ1-2; D ambiguous. The CDR3 extends over 12 amino acids. Germline loops: CDR1 DFQATT, CDR2 SNEGSKA (reference sequence). V was clipped by 6 bases and J by 8 bases, with 16 bases between them. The CDR3 reads CSAGGGLSGYTF. The CDR3 nucleotides are TGCAGTGCCGGCGGCGGCTTGAGCGGCTACACCTTC.

This clonotype was seen more than once but under ten times. Here the CDR3 reads CSPGGGLSTDTQYF. The CDR3, as DNA: TGCAGTCCGGGGGGGGGCCTAAGCACAGATACGCAGTATTTT. V gene TRBV20-1 combines with J gene TRBJ2-3; 8 nucleotides line up with TRBD2. CDR3 length: 14 amino acids. The germline V gene has CDR1 DFQATT and CDR2 SNEGSKA (reference sequence). Trimming at V came to 8 bases and at J to 0 bases, leaving 7 bases not matched to a gene.

This clonotype was observed once. The chain couples TRBV7-2 to TRBJ2-7; no firm D call. The J call could be wrong; TRBJ2-5 is a better fit for the DNA end. Germline loops: CDR1 SGHTA, CDR2 FQGNSA. This CDR3 region has 13 residues. The CDR3: CASSLFDGETQYF. The CDR3 DNA is TGTGCCAGCAGCTTATTCGACGGAGAGACCCAGTACTTC.

The rearrangement links TRBV4-1 to TRBJ2-1; 7 nucleotides agree with TRBD1. J lost 3 bases, V lost 7 bases, and 9 bases had no gene match. The germline V gene has CDR1 MGHRA and CDR2 YSYEKL. The CDR3 sequence is 15 residues long. The CDR3 nucleotides read TGCGCCAGCACCCGGACAGGCGACATCTACAATGAGCAGTTCTTC. Its translation: CASTRTGDIYNEQFF.

This chain uses TRBV6-1 with TRBJ2-7, with no clear D. Trimming cost V 2 bases and J 3 bases, with 8 bases left between them. Germline loops: CDR1 MNHNS, CDR2 SASEGT. This CDR3 is built from 13 residues. CDR3 coding DNA: TGTGCCAGCAGTGAATCGAACATCTACGAGCAGTACTTC. Translation: CASSESNIYEQYF.

The CDR3 coding sequence is TGTGCCAGCAGCCCCCGCGACAGGCGGAACGAGCAGTACTTC. Translated, it gives CASSPRDRRNEQYF. The chain employs TRBV7-9 and TRBJ2-7, with a tentative D call TRBD1 (6 bases). CDR1 is SEHNR, CDR2 FQNEAQ, per germline (reference sequence). Trimming cost V 5 bases and J 5 bases, with 16 bases left between them. CDR3 length equals 14 residues.

The chain carries TRBV20-1 and TRBJ2-5, with unresolved D. This CDR3 spans 14 amino acids. Germline lookup yields CDR1 DFQATT and CDR2 SNEGSKA (reference sequence). Deletions cut 6 bases from V and 2 bases from J, with 16 bases between. The DNA for the CDR3 is TGCAGTGCCCCCAAACGTGGGAAACAAGAGACCCAGTACTTC. This encodes CSAPKRGKQETQYF.

The CDR3, as DNA: TGTGCCAGCAGCTTAGGGCAGGCGGACTCCTACGAGCAGTACTTC. The encoded protein is CASSLGQADSYEQYF. This chain uses TRBV11-2 with TRBJ2-7; D remains unclear. There are 15 residues in the CDR3. V lost 1 base to trimming and J lost 0 bases, with 10 bases between them. Germline V gene data show CDR1 as SGHAT and CDR2 as FQNNGV.

CDR3 sequence reads: CASSPVGGEQFF. The CDR3 nucleotides read TGTGCCAGCAGCCCAGTGGGAGGCGAGCAGTTCTTC. This chain joins TRBV7-8 and TRBJ2-1, with a weak D call TRBD2 (6 bases). Trimming removed 5 bases from V and 10 bases from J, with 12 bases in between. The CDR3 length is 12 residues. Germline V CDR1 and CDR2: SGHVS, FQNEAQ.

This clonotype was picked up many times. Just one base apart from a much larger clone, this may be a read error. The V and J genes are TRBV18 and TRBJ2-5; 12 bases align to TRBD1. The DNA matches TRBJ2-7 better at its end, which makes the J call doubtful. The germline V gene has CDR1 KGHSH and CDR2 LQKENI. The CDR3 loop spans 14 amino acids. CDR3 coding DNA: TGTGCCAGCAGCTTGGGACAGGGGGCCAACGAGCAGTACTTC. This codes for CASSLGQGANEQYF.